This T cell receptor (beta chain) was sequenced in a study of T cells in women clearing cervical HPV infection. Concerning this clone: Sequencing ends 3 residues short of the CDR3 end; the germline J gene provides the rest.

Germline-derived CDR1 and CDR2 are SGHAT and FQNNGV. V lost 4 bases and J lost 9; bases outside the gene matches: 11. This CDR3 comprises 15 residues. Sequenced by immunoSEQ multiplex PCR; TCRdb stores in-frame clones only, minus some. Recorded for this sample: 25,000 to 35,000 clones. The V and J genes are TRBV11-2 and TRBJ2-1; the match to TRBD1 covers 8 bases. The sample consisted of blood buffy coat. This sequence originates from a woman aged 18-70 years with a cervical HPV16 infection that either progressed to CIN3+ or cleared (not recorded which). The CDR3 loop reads CASSYNRGASREQFF. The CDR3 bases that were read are TGTGCCAGCAGCTATAACAGGGGGGCCTCCCGTGAG.